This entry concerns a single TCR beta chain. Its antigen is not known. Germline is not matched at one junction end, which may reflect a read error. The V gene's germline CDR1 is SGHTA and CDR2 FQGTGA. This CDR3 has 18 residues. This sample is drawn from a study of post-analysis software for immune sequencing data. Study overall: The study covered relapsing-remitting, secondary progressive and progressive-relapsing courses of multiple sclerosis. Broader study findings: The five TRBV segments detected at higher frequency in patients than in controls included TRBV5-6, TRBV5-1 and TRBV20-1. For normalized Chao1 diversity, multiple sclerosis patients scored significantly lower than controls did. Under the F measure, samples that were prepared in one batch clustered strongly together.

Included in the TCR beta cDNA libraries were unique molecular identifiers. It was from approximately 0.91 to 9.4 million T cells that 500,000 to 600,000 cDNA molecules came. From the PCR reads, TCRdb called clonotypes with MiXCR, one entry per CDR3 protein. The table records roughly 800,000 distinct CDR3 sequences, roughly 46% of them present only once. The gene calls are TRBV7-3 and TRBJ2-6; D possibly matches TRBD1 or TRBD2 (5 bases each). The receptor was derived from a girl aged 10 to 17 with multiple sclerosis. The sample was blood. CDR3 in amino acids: CASSLTGLGATGASVLTF. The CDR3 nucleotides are TGTGCCAGCAGCTTAACTGGTCTTGGGGCTACCGGGGCCAGCGTCCTGACTTTC.